This T cell receptor (beta chain) was sequenced for a study of T cells in Graves' hyperthyroidism and ophthalmopathy. Study information: Blood was drawn when the patient was first diagnosed and still untreated. General study points: Ophthalmopathy and stable hyperthyroidism were separated by a 13 V-J model. Most thyroid clonotypes that were expanded above 0.001 also turned up in blood.

Note on this clonotype: The antigen is undetermined.

Patients showing uncontrolled infection, other autoimmune disease, pregnancy or lactation were ineligible. After removal of 3 bases from V and 2 bases from J, the junction contained 9 bases not matched to a gene. The CDR3 consists of 16 residues. Germline values: CDR1 MNHNS, CDR2 SASEGT. Template material for amplifying TCR beta CDR3 regions consisted of RNA transcripts. Initially, a first-round RT-PCR of the TCR CDR3 employed the HTBI primer set. TCRdb ran MiXCR on the multiplex PCR reads and lists one entry per CDR3 protein. The sample consists of roughly 560,000 distinct CDR3 sequences, roughly 14% of them appearing once.

This chain uses TRBV6-1 with TRBJ2-7; 8 nucleotides align to TRBD2. Input material: blood. This TCR derives from a woman aged 40-49 years with Graves' ophthalmopathy. In DNA, the CDR3 is TGTGCCAGCAGTGAGGAACTGGCGGGAGGCCCCTACGAGCAGTACTTC. Protein product: CASSEELAGGPYEQYF.